This TCR beta chain was sequenced during a study of early T cells in non-severe SARS-CoV-2 infection. Study at large: Sequencing used unsorted whole-blood bulk RNA, so chains lack pairing. Study observations and caveats: Sequences matched to VDJdb favored anti-spike CD8 responses, while private and CD4 specificities were missed.

Unique molecular identifiers were added to individual cDNA molecules. TCRdb fed the 5' RACE reads into MiXCR, producing one record per CDR3 protein. The sample carries under 60,000 distinct CDR3 sequences, roughly an eighth recorded once. CDR1 and CDR2 (germline): SEHNR, FQNEAQ (reference sequence). Trimming took off 2 bases at V and 0 bases at J, with 11 bases between the two ends. The CDR3 loop spans 16 amino acids. A word on this clonotype: Its antigen is unknown.

The sequenced sample consisted of whole blood. The source is an adult who was a healthcare worker with PCR-confirmed SARS-CoV-2 infection or an uninfected control (not recorded which). The J gene is TRBJ1-3, the V gene TRBV7-9; unclear D gene. The CDR3 protein is CASSLSRRSSGNTIYF. For the CDR3, the DNA is TGTGCCAGCAGCTTAAGCAGGCGGAGCTCTGGAAACACCATATATTTT.